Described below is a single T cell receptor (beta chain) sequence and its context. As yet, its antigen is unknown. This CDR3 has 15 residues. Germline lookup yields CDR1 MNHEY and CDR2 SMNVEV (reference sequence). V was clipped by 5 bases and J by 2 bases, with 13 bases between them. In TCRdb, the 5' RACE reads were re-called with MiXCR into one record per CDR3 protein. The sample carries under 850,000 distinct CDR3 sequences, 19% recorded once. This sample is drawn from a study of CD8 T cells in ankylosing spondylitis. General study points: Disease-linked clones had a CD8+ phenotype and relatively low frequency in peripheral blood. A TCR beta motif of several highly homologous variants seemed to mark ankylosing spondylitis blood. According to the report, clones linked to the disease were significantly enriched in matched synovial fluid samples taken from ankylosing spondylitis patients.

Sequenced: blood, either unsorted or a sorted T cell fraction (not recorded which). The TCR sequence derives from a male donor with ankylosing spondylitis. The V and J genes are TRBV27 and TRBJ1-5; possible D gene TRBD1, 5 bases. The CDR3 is CASSGGVVGNQPQHF. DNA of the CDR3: TGTGCCAGCAGTGGGGGGGTAGTGGGCAATCAGCCCCAGCATTTT.